This TCR beta chain was sequenced for a study of T cells in Graves' hyperthyroidism and ophthalmopathy. Trimming removed 4 bases from V and 5 bases from J, with 17 bases in between. Germline V gene data show CDR1 as MNHEY and CDR2 as SMNVEV (reference sequence). The CDR3 runs 15 residues. Study results and limitations: The model foresaw ophthalmopathy a median roughly 6.5 months prior to onset.

This clonotype has a count of ten or more. Its specificity is unknown. With a duration under 2 months, the hyperthyroidism was newly diagnosed in patients aged 18 to 65. The investigators amplified TCR beta CDR3 regions from RNA transcripts. With the HTBI primer set, the TCR CDR3 went through a first round of RT-PCR. TCRdb recomputed calls from the multiplex PCR reads with MiXCR, one row per CDR3 protein. The data show fewer than 850,000 distinct CDR3 sequences, 17% seen once. The clonotype originates from a man between 50 and 59 years old with Graves' hyperthyroidism. Source material: blood. The J gene is TRBJ2-5, the V gene TRBV27, with a possible D match to TRBD1 (6 bases). The CDR3 reads CASSSNPTGKETQYF. The CDR3 nucleotides are TGTGCCAGCAGTTCAAACCCAACAGGGAAGGAGACCCAGTACTTC.